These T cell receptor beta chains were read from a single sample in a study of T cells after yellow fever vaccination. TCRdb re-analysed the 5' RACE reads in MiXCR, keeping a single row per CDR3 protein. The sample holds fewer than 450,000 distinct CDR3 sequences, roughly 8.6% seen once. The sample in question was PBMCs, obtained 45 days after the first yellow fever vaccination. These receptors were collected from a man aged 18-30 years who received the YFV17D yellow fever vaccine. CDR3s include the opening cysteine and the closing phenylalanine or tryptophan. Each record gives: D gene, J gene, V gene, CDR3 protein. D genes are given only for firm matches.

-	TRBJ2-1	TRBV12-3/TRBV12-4	CASTSSRGPVF
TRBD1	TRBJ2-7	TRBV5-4	CASSLTGESYEQYF
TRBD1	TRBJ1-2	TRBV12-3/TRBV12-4	CASSQGQGIGYTF
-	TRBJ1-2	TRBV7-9	CASNQGDRLYGYTF
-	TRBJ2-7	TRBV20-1	CSAAAPTYEQYF
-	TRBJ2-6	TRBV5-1	CASSRSPVSGANVLTF
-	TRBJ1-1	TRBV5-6	CASSAGSFETLEAFF
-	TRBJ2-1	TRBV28	CASSLGLGEQFF
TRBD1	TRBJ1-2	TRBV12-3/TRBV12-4	CASSSRDRGRVDGYTF
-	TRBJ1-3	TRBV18	CASSPPSRGGGNTIYF
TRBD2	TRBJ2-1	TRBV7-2	CASSYPVAGGLNEQFF
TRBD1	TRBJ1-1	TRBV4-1	CASSQNPTGGTEAFF
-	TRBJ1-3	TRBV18	CASSPGPLINTIYF
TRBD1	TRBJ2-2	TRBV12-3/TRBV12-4	CASSFGQGNTGELFF
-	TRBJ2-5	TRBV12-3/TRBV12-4	CASSFGDLPWETQYF
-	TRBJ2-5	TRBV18	CASSPARGQETQYF
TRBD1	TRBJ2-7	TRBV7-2	CASSLAGTGAYEQYF
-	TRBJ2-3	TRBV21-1	CASSKVRGEDTQYF
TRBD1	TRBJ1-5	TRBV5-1	CASSSGQGANQPQHF
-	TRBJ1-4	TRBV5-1	CASSLAGTANEKLFF
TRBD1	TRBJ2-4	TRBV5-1	CASSLATVGQEDQYF
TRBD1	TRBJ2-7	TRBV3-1	CASSQSPGGRDGGVEQYF
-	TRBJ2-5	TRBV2	CASKDREGETQYF
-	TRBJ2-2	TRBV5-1	CASSLGAANPAGELFF
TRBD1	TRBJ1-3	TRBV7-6	CASSLPRDRGIGNTIYF
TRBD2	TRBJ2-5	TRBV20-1	CSADTSGGAEETQYF
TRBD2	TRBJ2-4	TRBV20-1	CSAADPSGVSHIQYF
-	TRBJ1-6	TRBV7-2	CASSLGPSINSPLHF
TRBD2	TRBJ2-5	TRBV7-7	CASSLDPGLAAQETQYF
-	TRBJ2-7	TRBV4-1	CASSQRDLWEQYF
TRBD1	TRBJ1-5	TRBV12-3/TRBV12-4	CASSAPGQNQPQHF
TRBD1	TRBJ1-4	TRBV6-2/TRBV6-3	CASSSYQGDRNEKLFF
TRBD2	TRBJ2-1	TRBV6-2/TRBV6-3	CASSYGTRDSYNEQFF
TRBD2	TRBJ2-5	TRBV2	CASSDPILAGAPRSQYF
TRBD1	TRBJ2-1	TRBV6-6	CASSWTGYNEQFF
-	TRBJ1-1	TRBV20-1	CSARTGFDGTEAFF
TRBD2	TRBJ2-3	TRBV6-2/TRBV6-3	CASREQAGAAWDTQYF
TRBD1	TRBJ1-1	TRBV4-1	CASSPPTGGRTEAFF
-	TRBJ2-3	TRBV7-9	CASSPRRVGTDTQYF
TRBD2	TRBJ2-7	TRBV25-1	CASSEASGGPFSYEQYF
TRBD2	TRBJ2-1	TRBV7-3	CASLAGSYNEQFF
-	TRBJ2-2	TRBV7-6	CASSFESGTGELFF
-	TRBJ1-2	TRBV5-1	CASSLEQGRNYGYTF
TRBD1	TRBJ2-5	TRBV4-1	CASSQAGTVQETQYF
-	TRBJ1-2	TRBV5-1	CASSFQGPVDGYTF